This T cell receptor (beta chain) was sequenced during a study of cytomegalovirus exposure and HLA in healthy donors. Study-level points and caveats: One cluster of highly shared sequence variants probably arose as a sequencing artifact. In a later analysis, most CMV-associated TCR beta chains appeared HLA-restricted. TCR beta V- and J-gene trimming was later associated with a missense DCLRE1C variant.

Primers for the PCR totalled 60 Vbeta and 13 Jbeta. Assay used: immunoSEQ multiplex PCR; TCRdb lists only in-frame clones, some missing. The sample comprises under 200,000 clones, roughly 70% of which are singletons, and less than 2% rests with the top ten. Of note for this clone: Its matching antigen is unknown.

Trimming at V came to 5 bases and at J to 9 bases, leaving 13 bases not matched to a gene. CDR3 length: 15 residues. Germline CDR1 is LNHDA and CDR2 is SQIVND (reference sequence). The sequence was collected from a woman in her 30s in good health and CMV-seronegative. The chain is built from TRBV19 and TRBJ2-7; TRBD1 matches at 10 bases. Material: PBMCs. In DNA, the CDR3 is TGTGCCAGTAGTCCGACCGTCGGGACAGGGGTATCGCAGTACTTC. Translating gives CASSPTVGTGVSQYF.